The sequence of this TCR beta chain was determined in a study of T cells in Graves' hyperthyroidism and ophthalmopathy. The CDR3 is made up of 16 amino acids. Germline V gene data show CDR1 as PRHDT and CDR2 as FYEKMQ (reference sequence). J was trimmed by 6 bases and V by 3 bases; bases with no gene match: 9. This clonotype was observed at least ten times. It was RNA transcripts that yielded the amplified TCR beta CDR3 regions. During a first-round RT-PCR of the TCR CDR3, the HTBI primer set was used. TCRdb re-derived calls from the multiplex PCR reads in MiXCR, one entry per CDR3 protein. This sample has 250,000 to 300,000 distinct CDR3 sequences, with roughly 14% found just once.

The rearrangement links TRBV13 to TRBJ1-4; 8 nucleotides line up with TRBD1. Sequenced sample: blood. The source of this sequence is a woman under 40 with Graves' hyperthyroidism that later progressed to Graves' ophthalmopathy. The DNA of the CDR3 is TGTGCCAGCAGCTTGGAAAGTGGACAGGGCGATGAAAAACTGTTTTTT. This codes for CASSLESGQGDEKLFF.